One sample yielded the 5 T cell receptor beta chains listed below, sequenced in a study of T cell changes during pregnancy in multiple sclerosis. Generated by immunoSEQ multiplex PCR, the TCRdb table keeps only in-frame clones and is missing some. The sample holds around 60,000 clones, around 93% seen once. The starting material was CD4+ T cells from peripheral blood mononuclear cells, obtained before pregnancy. These receptors originate from a female donor with multiple sclerosis, enrolled in a pregnancy study.

The chain couples TRBV6-4 to TRBJ1-2; 11 nucleotides agree with TRBD1. Trimming at V came to 6 bases and at J to 2 bases, leaving 5 bases not matched to a gene. Germline lookup yields CDR1 MRHNA and CDR2 SNTAGT. The CDR3 is 15 amino acids. The DNA of the CDR3 is TGTGCCAGCAGCCCCGGGACAGGGGGGAACTATGGCTACACCTTC. This encodes CASSPGTGGNYGYTF.

V and J are TRBV5-1 and TRBJ2-3, with 7 bases fitting TRBD2. V trimming: 3 bases; J trimming: 1 base; junction bases outside the gene matches: 8. The germline V gene has CDR1 SGHRS and CDR2 YFSETQ. The CDR3 is 16 residues long. CDR3 in DNA: TGCGCCAGCAGCTCTGGTCGGGGAGGGGGCACAGATACGCAGTATTTT. Protein sequence: CASSSGRGGGTDTQYF.

The chain is built from TRBV9 and TRBJ2-7; D possibly corresponds to TRBD1 (6 bases). The V and J ends lost 0 bases and 2 bases respectively, with 9 bases between them. There are 14 residues in the CDR3. Germline assignment: CDR1 SGDLS and CDR2 YYNGEE. CDR3 nucleotide sequence: TGTGCCAGCAGCGTAGCGGACAGCACCTACGAGCAGTACTTC. It translates to CASSVADSTYEQYF.

The V call is TRBV28, the J call TRBJ1-1, with no clear D. Trimming shortened V by 2 bases and J by 4 bases, and 14 bases separated the two germline ends. The germline V gene encodes CDR1 MDHEN and CDR2 SYDVKM. The CDR3 has 15 amino acids. The CDR3 DNA reads as TGTGCCAGCAGTTTAGAGGCACGGTTTGGCACTGAAGCTTTCTTT. This sequence encodes CASSLEARFGTEAFF.

The chain combines TRBV4-3 with TRBJ2-2; the D gene is possibly TRBD2 (5 bases). The CDR3 is 15 residues long. Germline loops: CDR1 LGHNA, CDR2 YSLEER. V lost 4 bases to trimming and J lost 5 bases, with 14 bases between them. DNA for the CDR3: TGCGCCAGCAGCCCAGACCTAGTAGCGACCGGGGAGCTGTTTTTT. Translating it yields CASSPDLVATGELFF.